This TCR beta chain was observed in a study of graft-versus-host responses after intestinal transplantation. Across the whole study: Recipients were given multivisceral, liver-intestinal, or isolated intestinal transplants.

Using immunoSEQ multiplex PCR, the repertoire was profiled, and TCRdb retains in-frame clones only, with some absent. The sample has roughly 17,000 clones; approximately 86% are singletons. Trimming left V 5 bases short and J 2 bases short, with 16 bases between. Germline V gene sequence: CDR1 LGHNA, CDR2 YNFKEQ. The CDR3 runs to 15 residues. The posterior iliac crest or another site supplied bone marrow after transplant. Study observations and caveats: Recipient-marrow GvH clones were detected, some having first appeared in ileum or blood. Association was observed between peak circulating GvH clone levels and early post-transplant HvG declines.

Regarding this clone: Antigen unknown.

This chain connects TRBV4-2 to TRBJ2-7; no clear D gene. Sequencing was performed on bone marrow, taken approximately 120 days after transplant. This receptor was taken from a human patient who received an intestinal transplant, so some T cells may come from the graft donor. The CDR3 nucleotides are TGTGCCAGCAGCTTCCTCGGTGGTTTAACCTACGAGCAGTACTTC. This translates into CASSFLGGLTYEQYF.